This T cell receptor beta chain was sequenced for a study of response to subunit inactivated influenza vaccine. Points from the study as a whole: Each seasonal flu vaccination may recruit only limited new T cells, authors suggested.

Germline loops: CDR1 SGHDT, CDR2 YYEEEE. The CDR3 is 17 residues long. V gave up 3 bases and J gave up 2 bases; unmatched junction bases: 9. TCRdb reprocessed the RT-PCR reads with MiXCR, giving one entry per CDR3 protein. The table has over 650,000 distinct CDR3 sequences, 15% to 20% seen once. As concerns this clonotype: As yet, its antigen is unknown.

The rearrangement links TRBV5-6 to TRBJ2-1; 9 nucleotides match TRBD1. Sequences were derived from PBMCs from blood, sampled about 5 days after vaccination. This sequence was found in a man between 45 and 60 years old who received an inactivated influenza vaccine. CDR3 sequence: CASSSQLRTGAYNEQFF. The CDR3 DNA is TGTGCCAGCAGCTCCCAACTCCGGACAGGGGCCTACAATGAGCAGTTCTTC.